Listed here are 23 T cell receptor beta chains from one sample, sequenced in a study of T cell responses to AZD1222 COVID-19 vaccine (dated by TCRdb to the early 2020s). The library was made by the immunoSEQ multiplex PCR assay. The immuneACCESS repertoire file appears here via TCRdb, limited to in-frame rearrangements. These files lack a portion of the clones; in checked studies, under half of the deficit traces to unresolved V genes, and the cause of the others is not known. Recorded for this sample are over 100,000 clones; 93% of them occurred a single time. The top ten clonotypes cover less than 6.5% of the sample. The intended sense of this specimen's time point label: baseline before first vaccination. This specimen consisted of peripheral blood, obtained on day 0 of AZD1222 vaccination. These receptor sequences come from an adult in good health.

The chain is built from TRBV28 and TRBJ1-2, with D uncertain. CDR3 length: 17 residues. Trimming removed 9 bases at V and 0 bases at J, with 23 bases between. Germline lookup yields CDR1 MDHEN and CDR2 SYDVKM. Here the CDR3 reads CASTPGVIRRPNYGYTF. The CDR3 region has the DNA TGTGCCAGTACACCGGGAGTTATACGAAGGCCTAACTATGGCTACACCTTC.

The J gene is TRBJ1-2, the V gene TRBV5-1, with D unclear. The CDR3 spans 17 residues. V lost 0 bases to trimming and J lost 1 base, with 16 bases between them. Germline CDR1 is SGHRS and CDR2 is YFSETQ. The CDR3 spells CASSLGGIATDNYGYTF. Here the CDR3 DNA reads TGCGCCAGCAGCTTGGGAGGGATCGCAACCGATAACTATGGCTACACCTTC.

CDR3 protein: CASSPTGVAEKLFF. The DNA for the CDR3 is TGTGCCAGCAGTCCAACGGGGGTAGCCGAAAAACTGTTTTTT. The rearrangement uses TRBV2 and TRBJ1-4; D perhaps matches TRBD1 (5 bases). V was pared by 5 bases and J by 8 bases, with 15 bases between. This CDR3 is 14 amino acids long. Germline lookup yields CDR1 SNHLY and CDR2 FYNNEI.

The rearrangement joins TRBV19 to TRBJ1-2; 10 nucleotides align to TRBD1. Germline-derived CDR1 and CDR2 are LNHDA and SQIVND (reference sequence). The CDR3 has 14 amino acids. The ends lost 5 bases at V and 8 bases at J; junction bases unmatched: 8. CDR3 sequence (DNA): TGTGCCAGTAGTCCCCTCGGGACAGGGGAAGGCTACACCTTC. This encodes CASSPLGTGEGYTF. The full variable domain, in which reference TRBV19 and TRBJ1-2 provide the parts outside the CDR3, is DGGITQSPKYLFRKEGQNVTLSCEQNLNHDAMYWYRQDPGQGLRLIYYSQIVNDFQKGDIAEGYSVSREKKESFPLTVTSAQKNPTAFYLCASSPLGTGEGYTFGSGTRLTVV.

The chain links TRBV24-1 to TRBJ2-5; 7 bases match TRBD1. Germline CDR1 is KGHDR and CDR2 is SFDVKD. Unmatched junction bases numbered 16, after V lost 5 bases and J lost 5 bases. The CDR3 is 17 residues long. CDR3 residues: CATSAKKGQVGGETQYF. The CDR3 coding sequence is TGTGCCACCAGTGCGAAGAAAGGACAGGTCGGCGGGGAGACCCAGTACTTC.

This clone was counted a few times. This chain connects TRBV5-1 to TRBJ2-3, with 7 positions matching TRBD2. This CDR3 contains 16 residues. The V segment lost 4 bases and the J segment 5 bases; nucleotides outside the gene matches: 13. Germline V gene data show CDR1 as SGHRS and CDR2 as YFSETQ. CDR3 in amino acids: CASSRWEGPLIDTQYF. CDR3 in DNA: TGCGCCAGCAGCAGGTGGGAGGGCCCGTTAATAGATACGCAGTATTTT.

This chain connects TRBV5-6 to TRBJ2-5; D is possibly TRBD1 or TRBD2 (6 bases each). The germline gives CDR1 SGHDT, CDR2 YYEEEE. The CDR3 is 14 residues long. The ends were cut back, 1 base at V and 5 bases at J, with 12 bases in the middle. CDR3 DNA sequence: TGTGCCAGCAGCTTGCCCGGGGGCCATGAGACCCAGTACTTC. It is translated as CASSLPGGHETQYF.

This clone showed up just once. This chain joins TRBV24-1 and TRBJ2-1, with 7 bases aligning to TRBD2. Germline CDR1 reads KGHDR; CDR2 reads SFDVKD. V shed 9 bases and J 3 bases; nucleotides not matched to a gene: 4. This CDR3 spans 13 amino acids. CDR3 amino acids: CATRGGGYNEQFF. CDR3 bases: TGTGCCACCCGTGGGGGGGGCTACAATGAGCAGTTCTTC.

The chain carries TRBV10-3 and TRBJ2-1, with TRBD1 matching over 11 bases. The germline V gene encodes CDR1 ENHRY and CDR2 SYGVKD. The junction had 5 bases not matched to a gene; V was cut back by 6 bases and J by 7 bases. The CDR3 covers 14 residues. The CDR3 spells CAIRDRGRRNEQFF. The CDR3 nucleotides read TGTGCCATCAGGGACAGGGGGCGCAGGAATGAGCAGTTCTTC.

The rearrangement joins TRBV5-1 to TRBJ2-2, with 12 bases lining up with TRBD2. This CDR3 contains 16 residues. The germline CDR1 and CDR2 sequences are SGHRS and YFSETQ. The J segment lost 5 bases and the V segment lost 0 bases, leaving 2 bases of the junction unmatched. The CDR3 DNA follows: TGCGCCAGCAGCTTGGCCGGGACTAGCGGGACCGGGGAGCTGTTTTTT. It yields the protein CASSLAGTSGTGELFF.

The V and J genes are TRBV21-1 and TRBJ1-5. TRBV21-1 is an annotated pseudogene. The CDR3 loop spans 14 amino acids. This chain's CDR3 is CASSKAEPNQPQHF. The CDR3 DNA sequence: TGTGCCAGCAGCAAAGCAGAACCCAATCAGCCCCAGCATTTT.

This clone was observed once. The J gene is TRBJ2-2, the V gene TRBV27, with 9 bases fitting TRBD1. The germline CDR1 and CDR2 sequences are MNHEY and SMNVEV (reference sequence). The CDR3 contains 18 residues. V lost 5 bases to trimming and J lost 6 bases; unmatched junction nucleotides: 16. The CDR3 DNA reads TGTGCCAGCAGTCCCGAACTACGCGGGACAGGGACGTCCGGGGAGCTGTTTTTT. The encoded protein is CASSPELRGTGTSGELFF.

V is TRBV5-4 and J is TRBJ1-1; D call uncertain. Per germline, CDR1 SGHNT and CDR2 YYREEE (reference sequence). The CDR3 loop spans 11 amino acids. The V gene lost 6 bases and the J gene lost 5 bases, with 8 bases spanning the gap. CDR3: CASTSGTEAFF. Written as DNA, the CDR3 is TGTGCCAGCACCTCCGGGACTGAAGCTTTCTTT.

The chain uses TRBV19 and TRBJ1-3; no reliable D call. The CDR3 spans 16 residues. V was pared by 4 bases and J by 3 bases, with 16 bases between. Germline V gives CDR1 LNHDA, CDR2 SQIVND (reference sequence). CDR3 sequence (DNA): TGTGCCAGTAGTACCCGCGGGATTGGGGATGGAAACACCATATATTTT. Encoded protein: CASSTRGIGDGNTIYF.

The rearrangement uses TRBV3-1 (or the pseudogene TRBV3-2) and TRBJ2-5, with D unresolved. Trimming shortened V by 7 bases and J by 8 bases, and 11 bases separated the two germline ends. Germline assignment: CDR1 LGHDT and CDR2 YNNKEL (reference sequence). The CDR3 totals 11 residues. DNA for the CDR3: TGTGCCAGCATCTCCGGGTCTACCCAGTACTTC. Residues: CASISGSTQYF.

The J gene is TRBJ2-7, the V gene TRBV5-5; 9 bases are a match to TRBD1. CDR1 and CDR2 from the germline V gene are SGHKS and YYEKEE (reference sequence). V shed 2 bases and J 3 bases; nucleotides not matched to a gene: 9. This CDR3 comprises 16 residues. CDR3 sequence reads: CASSFVPGQGGYEQYF. The CDR3, as DNA: TGTGCCAGCAGCTTTGTACCGGGACAGGGAGGCTACGAGCAGTACTTC.

The genes are TRBV19 and TRBJ2-3; 9 positions agree with TRBD2. V gave up 1 base and J gave up 4 bases; unmatched junction bases: 6. The CDR3 is 16 residues long. Germline V gene sequence: CDR1 LNHDA, CDR2 SQIVND (reference sequence). In DNA, the CDR3 is TGTGCCAGTAGTATAGCCACTAGCGGGTGGGCAGATACGCAGTATTTT. Protein product: CASSIATSGWADTQYF.

The chain has TRBV2 and TRBJ1-4; possible D gene TRBD1, 5 bases. V was pared by 6 bases and J by 4 bases, with 21 bases between. The CDR3 has 17 amino acids. CDR1 SNHLY and CDR2 FYNNEI come from the germline V gene. CDR3 DNA sequence: TGTGCCAGCAGGGCAACCCGCCGGGGCAGGGATAATGAAAAACTGTTTTTT. Translated, it gives CASRATRRGRDNEKLFF.

The gene calls are TRBV6-5 and TRBJ1-3; D possibly corresponds to TRBD1 (5 bases). Between the trimmed V and J ends, which lost 4 bases and 1 base, there was a span of 11 bases. Germline V gives CDR1 MNHEY, CDR2 SVGAGI. The CDR3 covers 15 residues. CDR3 DNA: TGTGCCAGCAGTTCACAGGAAGATTCTGGAAACACCATATATTTT. This translates into CASSSQEDSGNTIYF.

The chain combines TRBV11-2 with TRBJ2-2; D is unclear. Trimming left V 4 bases short and J 5 bases short, with 11 bases between. The germline V gene encodes CDR1 SGHAT and CDR2 FQNNGV. The CDR3 contains 14 residues. The CDR3: CASSSYEGTGELFF. The CDR3, as DNA: TGTGCCAGCAGCTCCTATGAAGGGACCGGGGAGCTGTTTTTT.

This chain joins TRBV21-1 and TRBJ1-1. TRBV21-1 is flagged as a pseudogene. CDR3 length: 14 amino acids. The CDR3 region is CASSKAPRGTEAFF. CDR3 bases: TGTGCCAGCAGCAAAGCTCCCAGAGGCACTGAAGCTTTCTTT.

The chain recombines TRBV5-1 with TRBJ2-7; the match to TRBD2 covers 12 bases. Germline assignment: CDR1 SGHRS and CDR2 YFSETQ. The CDR3 totals 16 residues. V lost 3 bases and J lost 7; bases outside the gene matches: 11. This chain's CDR3 is CASSSGTSGRWEEQYF. In DNA form, the CDR3 reads TGCGCCAGCAGCTCGGGGACTAGCGGGCGATGGGAGGAGCAGTACTTC.

The chain's CDR3 is CASSVGGQGNEQFF. CDR3 nucleotides: TGTGCCAGCAGTGTAGGAGGGCAGGGCAATGAGCAGTTCTTC. The chain combines TRBV2 with TRBJ2-1; possible D gene TRBD2, 6 bases. Germline lookup yields CDR1 SNHLY and CDR2 FYNNEI. This CDR3 contains 14 residues. The V gene lost 4 bases and the J gene lost 6 bases, with 13 bases spanning the gap.